The 11 T cell receptor beta chains below come from one sample, sequenced in a study of cytomegalovirus exposure and HLA in healthy donors. Profiled with immunoSEQ multiplex PCR; TCRdb holds only in-frame clones, not every one. Of tens of thousands of clones listed, approximately 90% are singletons. The source material was PBMCs. These receptors all stem from a man younger than 40 in good health and CMV-seronegative.

DNA of the CDR3: TGTGCCAGCAGCTACAGGGGAACGCAGACCCAGTACTTC. Its protein product is CASSYRGTQTQYF. The chain has TRBV13 and TRBJ2-5, with TRBD1 matching over 7 bases. CDR3 length: 13 amino acids. The V gene's germline CDR1 is PRHDT and CDR2 FYEKMQ (reference sequence). The junction had 5 bases not matched to a gene; V was cut back by 4 bases and J by 6 bases.

This chain joins TRBV29-1 and TRBJ2-2, with D maybe TRBD2 (6 bases). The CDR3 is 14 amino acids. Between the trimmed V and J ends, which lost 5 bases and 6 bases, there was a span of 16 bases. Germline V gives CDR1 SQVTM, CDR2 ANQGSEA. CDR3 sequence (DNA): TGCAGCGTTTATTCCGGGACTTGGCCCGGGGAGCTGTTTTTT. This sequence encodes CSVYSGTWPGELFF.

This chain links TRBV28 with TRBJ2-7; 10 nucleotides line up with TRBD1. The germline gives CDR1 MDHEN, CDR2 SYDVKM. Losses at the gene ends were 8 bases for V and 3 bases for J; bases not matched to a gene: 1. The CDR3 sequence is 12 residues long. The CDR3, as DNA: TGTGCCAGCCGGACAGGGGGCTACGAGCAGTACTTC. This sequence encodes CASRTGGYEQYF.

J is TRBJ2-3 and V is TRBV2; D not resolved. V lost 7 bases to trimming and J lost 4 bases, with 3 bases between them. The CDR3 is made up of 10 amino acids. From germline, CDR1 is SNHLY and CDR2 FYNNEI. The CDR3 loop reads CASIADTQYF. The CDR3 DNA reads as TGTGCCAGCATCGCAGATACGCAGTATTTT.

DNA for the CDR3: TGTGCCAGCAGCCCGCCTAGGAATTGGAACACCGGGGAGCTGTTTTTT. Protein sequence: CASSPPRNWNTGELFF. The chain employs TRBV7-2 and TRBJ2-2; D unresolved. Trimming took 5 bases from V and 1 from J, leaving 14 bases between them. Germline V lookup: CDR1 SGHTA, CDR2 FQGNSA. The CDR3 is made up of 16 amino acids.

This clone was counted a single time. Written as DNA, the CDR3 is TGTGCCAGCAAATTACAAGCAACTAATGAAAAACTGTTTTTT. Protein: CASKLQATNEKLFF. V usage is TRBV2 and J usage is TRBJ1-4; D is unclear. This CDR3 is built from 14 residues. Germline V gene data show CDR1 as SNHLY and CDR2 as FYNNEI. The V and J ends lost 7 bases and 0 bases respectively, with 9 bases between them.

This chain connects TRBV5-3 to TRBJ1-1; 9 nucleotides align to TRBD1. TRBV5-3 is an ORF, with its function uncertain. Trimming at V came to 0 bases and at J to 5 bases, leaving 11 bases not matched to a gene. This CDR3 is 17 amino acids long. DNA for the CDR3: TGTGCCAGAAGCTTGGCCTGGGGGACAGGGATCGTGACTGAAGCTTTCTTT. This codes for CARSLAWGTGIVTEAFF.

The chain has TRBV2 and TRBJ2-2, with 8 nucleotides matching TRBD2. CDR1 SNHLY and CDR2 FYNNEI come from the germline V gene. The CDR3 is made up of 15 amino acids. V lost 3 bases to trimming and J lost 1 base; unmatched junction nucleotides: 1. The DNA for the CDR3 is TGTGCCAGCAGTGAGCTAGCGGGGAACACCGGGGAGCTGTTTTTT. Amino acids: CASSELAGNTGELFF.

This clone was observed a single time. V gene TRBV7-3 combines with J gene TRBJ2-1; no clear D. The germline V gene has CDR1 SGHTA and CDR2 FQGTGA. Deletions cut 4 bases from V and 8 bases from J, with 9 bases between. This CDR3 spans 12 amino acids. CDR3 residues: CASSSSFDEQFF. In DNA form, the CDR3 reads TGTGCCAGCAGCTCTTCTTTTGATGAGCAGTTCTTC.

V gene TRBV5-1 combines with J gene TRBJ2-1, with 14 bases aligning to TRBD2. CDR1 is SGHRS and CDR2 is YFSETQ in the germline V gene. The trim removed 3 bases at V and 2 bases at J, leaving 10 bases unmatched. The CDR3 sequence is 19 residues long. The CDR3 here is CASSWDQTSGRATYNEQFF. CDR3 bases: TGCGCCAGCAGCTGGGACCAGACTAGCGGGAGGGCCACCTACAATGAGCAGTTCTTC. Supplemented by reference TRBV5-1 and TRBJ2-1, the full variable domain reads KAGVTQTPRYLIKTRGQQVTLSCSPISGHRSVSWYQQTPGQGLQFLFEYFSETQRNKGNFPGRFSGRQFSNSRSEMNVSTLELGDSALYLCASSWDQTSGRATYNEQFFGPGTRLTVL.

This chain joins TRBV7-8 and TRBJ2-7; TRBD2 matches at 8 bases. The CDR3 contains 15 residues. CDR1 SGHVS and CDR2 FQNEAQ come from the germline V gene. Germline trimming cut 6 bases from V and 6 bases from J; bases unmatched to any gene: 13. The CDR3 reads CASRKVRGTSGEQYF. In DNA, the CDR3 is TGTGCCAGCAGAAAAGTACGGGGTACTAGCGGCGAGCAGTACTTC.